This T cell receptor (beta chain) was recovered during a study of blood T cell repertoires in COVID-19. Whole-study context: Nucleic acid was either cDNA or gDNA, and it came from T cells, B-cell-depleted T cells, or PBMCs.

This CDR3 has 16 amino acids. J gave up 4 bases and V 4 bases, and 6 bases lay outside the gene matches. Germline V gene sequence: CDR1 LNHDA, CDR2 SQIVND (reference sequence). Clones were read by immunoSEQ multiplex PCR, and TCRdb kept only the in-frame ones, dropping some. There are some 290,000 clones in the sample; roughly nine tenths occur only once, and over 8.5% lies in the top ten. This clone was found once. Participants reported their clinical history, and cohort assignment relied on those reports. The receptor comes from a woman aged 25 to 39 who had recovered from COVID-19. The sequencing input was PBMCs or T cells enriched from blood (not recorded which). The rearrangement joins TRBV19 to TRBJ2-1, with 11 bases lining up with TRBD2. The CDR3 region has the DNA TGTGCCAGTAGTACACGGACTAGCGGGCGGTACAATGAGCAGTTCTTC. Encoded protein: CASSTRTSGRYNEQFF.